The T cell receptor (beta chain) described here comes from a study of T cells in Graves' hyperthyroidism and ophthalmopathy. Looking at the study overall: Peripheral blood collection took place at initial diagnosis, before any treatment.

Amplification of TCR beta CDR3 regions was performed using RNA transcripts as template. First-round RT-PCR with HTBI primers amplified the TCR CDR3 region. TCRdb analysed the multiplex PCR reads with MiXCR anew, one entry per CDR3 protein. The sample has nearly 600,000 distinct CDR3 sequences; around 14% are singletons. About this clonotype: Its antigen is undetermined.

Notes on the study in general: Blood shared most expanded thyroid clonotypes above 0.001.

Patients with ophthalmopathy all had a Clinical Activity Score of at least 3, a NOSPECS grade of at least 4 and duration under 3 months. Source material for PBMCs was less than 12 ml fresh peripheral blood. The specimen was blood. The sequence was collected from a young woman with Graves' ophthalmopathy.

The CDR3 DNA reads TGTGCCAGTAGGGAAACTACCGGGCCAGGGCGCCGGGTCGCAAAACTGTTTTTT. This gives the protein CASRETTGPGRRVAKLFF. V gene TRBV19 combines with J gene TRBJ1-4; a weak D match, TRBD1 (5 bases). Per the germline V gene, CDR1 is LNHDA and CDR2 is SQIVND (reference sequence). V lost 6 bases and J lost 10, with 30 bases in between. The length of the CDR3 is 18 residues.